The 21 T cell receptor beta chains below were found in one sample sequenced in a study of graft-versus-host responses after intestinal transplantation. Antigens for these TCRs are unknown. TCRdb's copy holds only in-frame clones and misses some; the assay was immunoSEQ multiplex PCR. This table has some 110,000 clones, roughly nine tenths appearing once. The input for sequencing was unstimulated CD4+ T cells sorted from spleen or lymph node cells, taken before intestinal transplant. All receptors come from a human donor who received an intestinal transplant.

This clone showed up just once. This chain joins TRBV19 and TRBJ1-2; D may be TRBD1 (5 bases). The CDR3 loop spans 15 amino acids. The germline CDR1 and CDR2 sequences are LNHDA and SQIVND (reference sequence). Deletions cut 6 bases from V and 4 bases from J, with 18 bases between. CDR3 protein: CASRARDGVSYGYTF. In DNA form, the CDR3 reads TGTGCCAGTAGGGCCCGGGACGGGGTATCCTATGGCTACACCTTC.

This clone turned up a few times. The gene calls are TRBV6-5 and TRBJ2-7; 11 nucleotides line up with TRBD2. Losses at the gene ends were 5 bases for V and 6 bases for J; bases not matched to a gene: 9. The germline CDR1 and CDR2 sequences are MNHEY and SVGAGI. The length of the CDR3 is 15 residues. CDR3 nucleotides: TGTGCCAGCAGTCCCATAGCGGGAGGGCTTACCGAGCAGTACTTC. It yields the protein CASSPIAGGLTEQYF.

The rearrangement joins TRBV6-5 to TRBJ2-2, with TRBD1 matching over 8 bases. The J segment lost 5 bases and the V segment lost 5 bases, leaving 4 bases of the junction unmatched. The CDR3 consists of 14 residues. Germline V gene data show CDR1 as MNHEY and CDR2 as SVGAGI. CDR3: CASSGQGYTGELFF. CDR3 nucleotides: TGTGCCAGCAGTGGACAGGGCTATACCGGGGAGCTGTTTTTT.

The chain is built from TRBV9 and TRBJ2-1, with a possible D match to TRBD1 (6 bases). V was cut by 4 bases and J by 4 bases, with 18 bases left in between. This CDR3 is 16 amino acids long. Germline V CDR1 and CDR2: SGDLS, YYNGEE. CDR3 sequence: CASSKKGVAEYNEQFF. CDR3 in DNA: TGTGCCAGCAGCAAAAAGGGGGTGGCGGAGTACAATGAGCAGTTCTTC.

This clone is a singleton in its sample. Other DNA variants within this sample encode the same CDR3. J is TRBJ2-3 and V is TRBV4-2, with 12 positions matching TRBD2. CDR3 size: 16 residues. The J segment lost 4 bases and the V segment lost 1 base, leaving 3 bases of the junction unmatched. The V gene's germline CDR1 is LGHNA and CDR2 YNFKEQ. The CDR3 reads CASSQGLAGGADTQYF. CDR3 DNA sequence: TGTGCCAGCAGCCAAGGGCTAGCGGGAGGGGCAGATACGCAGTATTTT.

The gene calls are TRBV6-1 and TRBJ2-3, with 11 positions matching TRBD2. Per germline, CDR1 MNHNS and CDR2 SASEGT. V shed 4 bases, J shed 4 bases, and the junction held 10 bases outside the gene matches. The CDR3 spans 17 residues. The CDR3 coding sequence is TGTGCCAGCAGTGCAACAACTAGCGGGAGCTGGGCAGATACGCAGTATTTT. This translates into CASSATTSGSWADTQYF.

The V call is TRBV28, the J call TRBJ2-1; 11 nucleotides align to TRBD1. J was trimmed by 4 bases and V by 2 bases; bases with no gene match: 7. This CDR3 is 17 amino acids long. Germline lookup yields CDR1 MDHEN and CDR2 SYDVKM. The CDR3 DNA is TGTGCCAGCAGTTTAATCGGGACAGGGGGATGGTACAATGAGCAGTTCTTC. Encoded protein: CASSLIGTGGWYNEQFF.

V usage is TRBV5-6 and J usage is TRBJ1-4; 8 nucleotides align to TRBD1. The CDR3 runs 15 residues. The ends lost 2 bases at V and 2 bases at J; junction bases unmatched: 2. In germline, CDR1 is SGHDT, CDR2 YYEEEE. This CDR3 is CASSFGQGTNEKLFF. CDR3 nucleotides: TGTGCCAGCAGCTTCGGACAGGGCACTAATGAAAAACTGTTTTTT.

This clone came up once. The chain recombines TRBV5-6 with TRBJ2-1; 7 bases are shared with TRBD1. Germline values: CDR1 SGHDT, CDR2 YYEEEE. The CDR3 covers 14 residues. Losses at the gene ends were 5 bases for V and 8 bases for J; bases not matched to a gene: 10. The CDR3 spells CASRLTGVRDEQFF. The CDR3 DNA sequence: TGTGCCAGCAGACTTACAGGGGTCCGGGATGAGCAGTTCTTC.

The chain joins TRBV6-1 to TRBJ2-2, with 7 bases that match TRBD2. CDR3 length: 13 residues. After removal of 4 bases from V and 6 bases from J, the junction contained 2 bases not matched to a gene. Germline V lookup: CDR1 MNHNS, CDR2 SASEGT. DNA of the CDR3: TGTGCCAGCAGTGTGGGGGGGGCCGGGGAGCTGTTTTTT. It codes for CASSVGGAGELFF.

V usage is TRBV5-1 and J usage is TRBJ2-7; D gene uncertain. The CDR3 extends over 9 amino acids. From germline, CDR1 is SGHRS and CDR2 YFSETQ. V lost 0 bases and J lost 13, with 5 bases in between. The CDR3 coding sequence is TGCGCCAGCAGCTTGGACAGATACTTC. It is translated as CASSLDRYF.

This sequence joins TRBV7-2 and TRBJ2-7; 7 nucleotides match TRBD2. The germline V gene has CDR1 SGHTA and CDR2 FQGNSA. Unmatched junction bases numbered 6, after V lost 4 bases and J lost 9 bases. The CDR3 is 12 amino acids. The CDR3 DNA reads TGTGCCAGCAGCTCTGGACTAGATGTGCAGTACTTC. Amino acid sequence: CASSSGLDVQYF.

The chain couples TRBV6-1 to TRBJ2-1, with D possibly matching TRBD1 (5 bases). CDR1 and CDR2 from the germline V gene are MNHNS and SASEGT. The CDR3 length is 15 residues. Trimming stripped 0 bases from V and 12 bases from J, with 18 bases between. The CDR3 protein is CASSEAGVAIKGQFF. The CDR3 DNA reads TGTGCCAGCAGTGAAGCAGGGGTAGCAATTAAAGGGCAGTTCTTC.

The rearrangement joins TRBV5-1 to TRBJ2-5, with D unresolved. Trimming left V 0 bases short and J 11 bases short, with 11 bases between. CDR3 length: 12 amino acids. Germline lookup yields CDR1 SGHRS and CDR2 YFSETQ. DNA for the CDR3: TGCGCCAGCAGCTTGGCGGGTTCTGAGCAGTACTTC. Residues: CASSLAGSEQYF.

This clone was counted a few times. V usage is TRBV30 and J usage is TRBJ1-5; D remains unclear. In germline, CDR1 is GTSNPN, CDR2 SVGIG (reference sequence). CDR3 length: 14 residues. V was cut by 1 base and J by 1 base, with 8 bases left in between. CDR3 sequence: CAWSAGRSNQPQHF. In DNA form, the CDR3 reads TGTGCCTGGAGTGCGGGTCGGAGCAATCAGCCCCAGCATTTT.

The rearrangement joins TRBV5-1 to TRBJ2-3; D is perhaps TRBD2 (6 bases). Trimming shortened V by 4 bases and J by 6 bases, and 21 bases separated the two germline ends. The CDR3 sequence is 16 residues long. CDR1 is SGHRS, CDR2 YFSETQ, per germline. CDR3 sequence: CASSLAGTPLMDTQYF. CDR3 sequence (DNA): TGCGCCAGCAGCCTTGCCGGGACTCCCCTCATGGATACGCAGTATTTT.

The genes are TRBV4-1 and TRBJ2-4, with D perhaps being TRBD1 or TRBD2 (6 bases each). V lost 1 base, J lost 0 bases, and 13 bases lay in between. Germline V gene lookup returns CDR1 MGHRA and CDR2 YSYEKL. The CDR3 runs to 17 residues. DNA of the CDR3: TGCGCCAGCAGCCAAGTGAGTGGGGGGCTAGCCAAAAACATTCAGTACTTC. Protein product: CASSQVSGGLAKNIQYF.

The CDR3 is CASSMTGSNEKLFF. In DNA, the CDR3 is TGTGCCAGCAGTATGACAGGAAGTAATGAAAAACTGTTTTTT. The chain carries TRBV2 and TRBJ1-4; D might be TRBD1 (6 bases). The CDR3 has 14 residues. Germline CDR1 and CDR2: SNHLY and FYNNEI. Trimming stripped 5 bases from V and 4 bases from J, with 11 bases between.

This rearrangement joins TRBV5-1 to TRBJ2-7; D uncertain. The CDR3 spans 14 residues. Germline V gives CDR1 SGHRS, CDR2 YFSETQ. Trimming left V 1 base short and J 2 bases short, with 10 bases between. The CDR3 DNA reads TGCGCCAGCAGCTTGTGGGGTGCCCCCTACGAGCAGTACTTC. It yields the protein CASSLWGAPYEQYF.

V and J are TRBV5-4 and TRBJ1-2; no definite D call. Germline CDR1 and CDR2: SGHNT and YYREEE (reference sequence). This CDR3 contains 15 residues. V lost 0 bases to trimming and J lost 4 bases, with 13 bases between them. The CDR3 spells CASSLGSGIGYGYTF. CDR3 coding DNA: TGTGCCAGCAGCTTGGGATCCGGGATCGGCTATGGCTACACCTTC.

The chain has TRBV11-1 and TRBJ2-5; TRBD2 matches at 13 bases. The CDR3 is 16 amino acids. Germline V gene lookup returns CDR1 SGHAT and CDR2 FQDESV (reference sequence). Unmatched junction bases numbered 7, after V lost 4 bases and J lost 5 bases. CDR3: CASSSTSGGARETQYF. The CDR3 region has the DNA TGTGCCAGCAGCTCAACTAGCGGGGGGGCCCGGGAGACCCAGTACTTC.